Listed below are T cell receptor beta chains from one sample, sequenced in a study of cytomegalovirus exposure and HLA in healthy donors. Sequencing used immunoSEQ multiplex PCR; TCRdb keeps in-frame clones, though not all of them. The repertoire includes over 150,000 clones, roughly 85% of them detected once, and about 17% sits in the top ten. The specimen was PBMCs. The receptors stem from a young man in good health and CMV-seropositive. The conserved cysteine and the conserved F or W are not part of the CDR3 here. Some rows mark clone size as missing; the rest say once, few, many or name a class of expanded clone.

TRBV14	TRBJ2-1	-	ASSQEPGAYNEQF
TRBV5-1	TRBJ2-5	-	ASSLPRETQY
TRBV6-6	TRBJ1-5	-	ASSWTMGSEPQH
TRBV6-1	TRBJ1-1	-	ASSEGTGNHFGVNTEAF
TRBV5-6	TRBJ2-1	-	ASSFPGDNEQF
TRBV9	TRBJ1-1	-	ASSVDEGFEAF
TRBV2	TRBJ2-7	-	ASTEGHRGSEQY
TRBV6-1	TRBJ2-4	-	ASSEARTGGEGGN
TRBV7-9	TRBJ1-1	-	ASSAYSGESQAF
TRBV28	TRBJ1-2	-	ASSLPHT
TRBV30	TRBJ2-7	once	AWSDGHSYEQY
TRBV28	TRBJ2-7	few	ASRGQALSYEQY
TRBV28	TRBJ2-5	-	ASSSQLGGLQETQY
TRBV18	TRBJ1-5	-	ASSPGQGYEPQH
TRBV6-4	TRBJ1-5	-	ASSDIWGGQPQH
TRBV7-3	TRBJ2-7	-	ASSRSTGGDEQY
TRBV18	TRBJ2-7	-	ASSQGRGVSEQY
TRBV5-6	TRBJ2-3	-	ASSAGFTDTQY
TRBV7-6	TRBJ2-2	-	ASSHNSGAAANTGELF
TRBV11-3	TRBJ1-2	-	ASSLQGSGYT
TRBV5-1	TRBJ2-3	-	ASSLAGSDTQY
TRBV7-3	TRBJ2-5	-	ASSLGPGGNQETQY
TRBV2	TRBJ2-5	-	ASSGQGETQY